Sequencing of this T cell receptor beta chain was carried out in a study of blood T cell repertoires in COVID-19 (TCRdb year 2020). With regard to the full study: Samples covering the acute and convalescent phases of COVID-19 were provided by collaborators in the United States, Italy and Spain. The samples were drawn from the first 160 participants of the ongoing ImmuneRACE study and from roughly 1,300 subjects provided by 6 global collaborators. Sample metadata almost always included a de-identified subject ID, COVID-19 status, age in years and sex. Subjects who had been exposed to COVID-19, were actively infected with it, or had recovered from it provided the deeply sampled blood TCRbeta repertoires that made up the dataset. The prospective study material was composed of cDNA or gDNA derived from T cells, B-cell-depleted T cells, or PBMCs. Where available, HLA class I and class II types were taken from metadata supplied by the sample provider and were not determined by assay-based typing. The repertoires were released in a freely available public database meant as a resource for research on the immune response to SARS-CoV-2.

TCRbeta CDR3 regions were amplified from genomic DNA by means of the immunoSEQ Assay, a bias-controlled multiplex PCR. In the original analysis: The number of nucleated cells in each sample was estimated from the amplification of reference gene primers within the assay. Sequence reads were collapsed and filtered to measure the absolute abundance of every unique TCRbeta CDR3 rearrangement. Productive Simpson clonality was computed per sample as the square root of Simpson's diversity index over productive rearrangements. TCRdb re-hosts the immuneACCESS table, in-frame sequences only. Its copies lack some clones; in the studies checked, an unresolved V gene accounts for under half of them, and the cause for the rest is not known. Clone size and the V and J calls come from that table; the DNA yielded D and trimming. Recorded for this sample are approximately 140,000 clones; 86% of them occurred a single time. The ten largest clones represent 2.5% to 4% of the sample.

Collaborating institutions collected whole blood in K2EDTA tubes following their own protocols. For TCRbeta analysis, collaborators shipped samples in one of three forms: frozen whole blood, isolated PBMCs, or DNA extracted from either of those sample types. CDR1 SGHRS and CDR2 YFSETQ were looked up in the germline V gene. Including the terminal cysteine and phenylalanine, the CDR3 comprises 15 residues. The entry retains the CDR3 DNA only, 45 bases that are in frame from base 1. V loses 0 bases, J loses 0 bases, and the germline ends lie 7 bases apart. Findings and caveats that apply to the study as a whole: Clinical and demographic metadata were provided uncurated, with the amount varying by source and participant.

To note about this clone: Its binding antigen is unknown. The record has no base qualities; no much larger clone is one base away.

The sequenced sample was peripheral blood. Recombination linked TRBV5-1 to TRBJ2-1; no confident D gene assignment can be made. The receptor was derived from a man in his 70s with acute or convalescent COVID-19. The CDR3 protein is CASSLELLSYNEQFF. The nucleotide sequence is TGCGCCAGCAGCTTGGAACTACTCTCCTACAATGAGCAGTTCTTC.